The present T cell receptor (beta chain) was sequenced within a study of lymphopenia after photon versus proton radiotherapy (dated by TCRdb to the late 2010s). The study in broad terms: The study compared the immunological effects of photon versus proton radiation therapy in patients with gastrointestinal tumors who developed high-grade lymphopenia. The goal of the study was to characterize the differences between the two radiation modalities in how they affect the immune system. The cohort comprised roughly 20 patients with gastrointestinal tumors who received either photon or proton therapy and then developed lymphopenia.

Points on this clone: No cognate antigen has been identified for it. One base away there is no much larger clone; base qualities are not given.

Library method: the immunoSEQ multiplex PCR assay. T cell repertoires were profiled with deep sequencing of rearranged TCR beta loci together with multiparametric flow cytometry. TCRdb holds this immuneACCESS table with in-frame rearrangements only. Some clones are missing; in checked studies, unresolved V genes explain under half, and the rest has no known cause. The sample table shows tens of thousands of clones, and 65% to 85% are seen once. The ten largest account for around 1.5% of the sample. Study-wide conclusions, independent of this receptor: Relative stability during treatment was observed in proton-treated patients, whereas loss of naive T cells and TCR diversity and gain of effector/memory populations were observed in photon-treated patients. The survival association was examined only in patients who died, and the authors described better survival with proton therapy as a possibility, not as a demonstrated result. Once the lymphocyte count had reached its nadir, the repertoires of photon-treated patients showed oligoclonal expansion, particularly of CD8+ Temra cells, and this expansion drove the decline in diversity. Across the cohort, an inverse correlation was found between a larger post-nadir drop in TCR diversity and overall survival time among patients who died.

This clonotype was sampled from a man aged 55 to 70 with pancreatic cancer. Source: peripheral blood, taken from a patient treated with proton-based radiotherapy.

The bases are TGCAGCGTTCAATCTACGATTAAGACCCAGTACTTC. Translated, this is CSVQSTIKTQYF. The chain is assembled from TRBV29-1 and TRBJ2-5, with the identity of the D gene unclear. For CDR1 and CDR2, the germline V gene lists SQVTM and ANQGSEA. Its CDR3 holds 12 amino acids, cysteine through phenylalanine. Kept here is only the CDR3 DNA, which spans 36 bases and is read in frame from base 1. V and J lose 5 bases and 6 bases, and a span of 13 bases separates them.